Shown below are 5 T cell receptor beta chains from a single sample sequenced in a study of long-term antiretroviral therapy in people with HIV. Survey-level immunoSEQ v3.0 assays were run. The data were produced by immunoSEQ multiplex PCR, yet TCRdb's version contains in-frame clones alone and is incomplete. The sample yields more than 10,000 clones, roughly 80% seen once. The sample consisted of unsorted PBMCs, taken 0.5 years before starting antiretroviral therapy. The receptors shown here come from a middle-aged woman with HIV.

This rearrangement joins TRBV6-6 to TRBJ1-1, with D possibly TRBD1 on 6 matching bases. Germline CDR1 is MNHNY and CDR2 is SVGAGI (reference sequence). The CDR3 consists of 13 residues. The V end was cut by 2 bases, the J end by 4 bases, with 8 bases between. The CDR3 sequence is CASSYGGFTEAFF. CDR3 nucleotides: TGTGCCAGCAGTTACGGGGGCTTCACTGAAGCTTTCTTT.

The rearrangement uses TRBV5-5 and TRBJ1-6; 11 nucleotides line up with TRBD1. Losses at the gene ends were 2 bases for V and 8 bases for J; bases not matched to a gene: 3. The CDR3 sequence is 15 residues long. Germline assignment: CDR1 SGHKS and CDR2 YYEKEE (reference sequence). In DNA, the CDR3 is TGTGCCAGCAGCTTCGGGACAGGGGGGGATTCACCCCTCCACTTT. Its translation: CASSFGTGGDSPLHF.

The CDR3 DNA reads TGTGCCACCAGCAGAGAAGGGCAGGCGGAGGGGGCGTATGGCTACACCTTC. This gives the protein CATSREGQAEGAYGYTF. The chain recombines TRBV15 with TRBJ1-2, with 7 bases fitting TRBD1. Per germline, CDR1 LNHNV and CDR2 YYDKDF (reference sequence). The CDR3 covers 17 residues. V was clipped by 0 bases and J by 5 bases; unmatched bases: 12.

This chain links TRBV19 with TRBJ1-1; TRBD1 matches at 9 bases. V shed 5 bases, J shed 8 bases, and the junction held 9 bases outside the gene matches. In germline, CDR1 is LNHDA, CDR2 SQIVND (reference sequence). This CDR3 region has 14 residues. The CDR3 reads CASSPLAQGAEAFF. The DNA of the CDR3 is TGTGCCAGTAGTCCCCTTGCACAGGGGGCGGAAGCTTTCTTT.

The V gene is TRBV7-8, the J gene TRBJ2-5; 8 bases match TRBD1. The CDR3 spans 17 residues. After removal of 5 bases from V and 4 bases from J, the junction contained 15 bases not matched to a gene. The germline CDR1 and CDR2 sequences are SGHVS and FQNEAQ. CDR3 amino acids: CASSDLYDRGGRETQYF. In DNA, the CDR3 is TGTGCCAGCAGCGACCTTTACGACAGGGGCGGGCGAGAGACCCAGTACTTC. Full variable domain (outside the CDR3, taken from reference TRBV7-8 and TRBJ2-5): GAGVSQSPRYKVAKRGQDVALRCDPISGHVSLFWYQQALGQGPEFLTYFQNEAQLDKSGLPSDRFFAERPEGSVSTLKIQRTQQEDSAVYLCASSDLYDRGGRETQYFGPGTRLLVL.